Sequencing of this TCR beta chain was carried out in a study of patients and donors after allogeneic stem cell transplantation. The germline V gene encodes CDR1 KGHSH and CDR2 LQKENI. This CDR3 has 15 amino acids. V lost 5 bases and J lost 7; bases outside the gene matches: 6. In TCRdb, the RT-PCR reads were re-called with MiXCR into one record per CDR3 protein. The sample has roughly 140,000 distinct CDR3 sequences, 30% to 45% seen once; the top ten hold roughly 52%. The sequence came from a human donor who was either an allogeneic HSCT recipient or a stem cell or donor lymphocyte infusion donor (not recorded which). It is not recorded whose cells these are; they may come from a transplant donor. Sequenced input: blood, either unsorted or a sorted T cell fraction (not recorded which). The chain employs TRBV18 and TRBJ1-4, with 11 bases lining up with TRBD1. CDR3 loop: CASSADRGRIEKLFF. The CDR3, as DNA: TGTGCCAGCTCAGCGGACAGGGGGCGAATTGAAAAACTGTTTTTT.